This T cell receptor beta chain was recovered during a study of T cell clonotyping in hematopoietic cell transplantation. Looking at the study overall: Pretransplant recipient samples were taken after cytoreduction.

As concerns this clone: Its antigen is not identified.

Using immunoSEQ multiplex PCR, the repertoire was profiled, and TCRdb retains in-frame clones only, with some absent. The sample contains tens of thousands of clones, 85% to 90% of which appear only once. Broader study findings: Few recipient clonotypes overlapped donors; over 95% were de novo at given depth. Broader posttransplant TCR repertoire diversity was predicted by graft donor and pretransplant recipient Inverse Simpson Index values.

The CDR3 consists of 13 residues. V lost 3 bases and J lost 5, with 12 bases in between. From germline, CDR1 is GTSNPN and CDR2 SVGIG (reference sequence). The time point is: recipient sample about 28 days before transplant, after cytoreduction. Blood collection times were about day -28 and days 30, 100, 180 posttransplant. Sequences were derived from peripheral blood mononuclear cells, sampled before stem cell transplant. This receptor was taken from a man aged 55 to 70 with biphenotypic leukemia. Some clones in this sample may be carry-over from other donors' samples. The chain links TRBV30 to TRBJ2-3; D is unresolved. CDR3 amino acids: CAWSPGNKDTQYF. In DNA form, the CDR3 reads TGTGCCTGGAGCCCTGGGAATAAAGATACGCAGTATTTT.